The T cell receptor (beta chain) under discussion was sequenced for a study of technical replicates of blood from a handful of donors. This CDR3 has 13 amino acids. Germline CDR1 and CDR2: MGHDK and SYGVNS. Trimming removed 5 bases from V and 5 bases from J, with 12 bases in between. TCRdb's copy holds only in-frame clones and misses some; the assay was immunoSEQ multiplex PCR. The sample lists over 50,000 clones; more than 85% were seen once. The rearrangement uses TRBV25-1 and TRBJ2-5; possible D gene TRBD1, 6 bases. This clonotype was obtained from a human donor in good health. Some clones in this sample may be carry-over from other donors' samples. The sequenced sample was PBMCs. DNA of the CDR3: TGTGCCAGCAGTCAGGCAGGGGCCGAGACCCAGTACTTC. Protein product: CASSQAGAETQYF.